The 25 T cell receptor beta chains below all came from one sample that was sequenced in a study of control samples from healthy donors and cancer patients. TCRdb keeps only in-frame clones here, not all; method: immunoSEQ multiplex PCR. This table has 120,000 to 150,000 clones, around 94% appearing once. The sequenced material came from blood. These receptors were taken from a man aged 40-50 years in good health.

The rearrangement uses TRBV5-1 and TRBJ1-2, with D possibly TRBD1 on 5 matching bases. CDR1 SGHRS and CDR2 YFSETQ come from the germline V gene. The CDR3 consists of 13 residues. The ends were cut back, 4 bases at V and 4 bases at J, with 11 bases in the middle. CDR3 nucleotides: TGCGCCAGCAGCCCTGGCACAGGCTATGGCTACACCTTC. It specifies CASSPGTGYGYTF.

This chain links TRBV6-5 with TRBJ1-1; 7 bases line up with TRBD1. This CDR3 comprises 12 residues. Losses at the gene ends were 6 bases for V and 5 bases for J; bases not matched to a gene: 3. Germline CDR1 reads MNHEY; CDR2 reads SVGAGI. The CDR3 nucleotides are TGTGCCAGCAGCGACAGGGTGACTGAAGCTTTCTTT. It specifies CASSDRVTEAFF.

The chain recombines TRBV19 with TRBJ1-1; tentatively, D is TRBD1 (5 bases). From germline, CDR1 is LNHDA and CDR2 SQIVND (reference sequence). V lost 3 bases and J 1 base, leaving 9 bases between the germline ends. The CDR3 is 14 amino acids. CDR3 nucleotide sequence: TGTGCCAGTAGTATCGGCAGGGCGAACACTGAAGCTTTCTTT. Amino acids: CASSIGRANTEAFF.

This chain links TRBV4-3 with TRBJ1-1, with 7 bases matching TRBD1. The germline V gene has CDR1 LGHNA and CDR2 YSLEER. This CDR3 is 13 amino acids long. With V trimmed by 7 bases and J by 2 bases, 4 bases remained unmatched. CDR3 sequence: CASTGTVNTEAFF. The CDR3 nucleotides are TGCGCCAGCACTGGGACAGTTAACACTGAAGCTTTCTTT.

The chain couples TRBV3-1 (or the pseudogene TRBV3-2) to TRBJ2-3; 9 nucleotides align to TRBD1. Trimming took 4 bases from V and 3 from J; bases not matched to a gene: 5. The CDR3 extends over 15 amino acids. Germline V lookup: CDR1 LGHDT, CDR2 YNNKEL (reference sequence). Here the CDR3 reads CASSPQGAATDTQYF. CDR3 sequence (DNA): TGTGCCAGCAGCCCACAGGGGGCTGCGACAGATACGCAGTATTTT.

The chain is built from TRBV6-5 and TRBJ2-4, with D perhaps TRBD1 (6 bases). Trimming removed 6 bases from V and 0 bases from J, with 9 bases in between. Germline CDR1 is MNHEY and CDR2 is SVGAGI. The CDR3 consists of 14 residues. CDR3 nucleotides: TGTGCCAGCAGATTACAGGGAGCCAAAAACATTCAGTACTTC. Translating gives CASRLQGAKNIQYF.

The V and J genes are TRBV28 and TRBJ1-1, with 7 bases matching TRBD1. After removal of 6 bases from V and 7 bases from J, the junction contained 17 bases not matched to a gene. Germline V gene lookup returns CDR1 MDHEN and CDR2 SYDVKM. The CDR3 is 16 residues long. The chain's CDR3 is CASSKTGIGRGVEAFF. CDR3 sequence (DNA): TGTGCCAGCAGCAAGACAGGGATAGGGAGAGGGGTTGAAGCTTTCTTT.

The chain uses TRBV2 and TRBJ2-7, with no clear D. Trimming took 4 bases from V and 1 from J, leaving 14 bases between them. This CDR3 spans 15 amino acids. Germline V gene data show CDR1 as SNHLY and CDR2 as FYNNEI. CDR3 sequence (DNA): TGTGCCAGCAGTGCAACGGCCCAGCTGTCCTACGAGCAGTACTTC. This gives the protein CASSATAQLSYEQYF.

The sample holds one count of this clone. The gene calls are TRBV9 and TRBJ2-7; no reliable D call. This CDR3 is built from 15 residues. The germline CDR1 and CDR2 sequences are SGDLS and YYNGEE. Trimming removed 0 bases at V and 0 bases at J, with 10 bases between. The DNA for the CDR3 is TGTGCCAGCAGCGTAGCGGAACAGAGCTCCTACGAGCAGTACTTC. Translating gives CASSVAEQSSYEQYF.

The chain joins TRBV14 to TRBJ2-7; maybe TRBD2 (5 bases). The V end was cut by 4 bases, the J end by 3 bases, with 13 bases between. Per the germline V gene, CDR1 is SGHDN and CDR2 is FVKESK. The CDR3 is 14 residues long. CDR3 sequence reads: CASSPRVGDYEQYF. CDR3 nucleotide sequence: TGTGCCAGCAGCCCGAGGGTTGGAGACTACGAGCAGTACTTC.

The chain links TRBV5-6 to TRBJ1-5; D unresolved. Trimming shortened V by 2 bases and J by 1 base, and 13 bases separated the two germline ends. The CDR3 spans 16 residues. CDR1 is SGHDT and CDR2 is YYEEEE in the germline V gene. The CDR3 DNA follows: TGTGCCAGCAGCTTATTCACCGGGGTCAGCAATCAGCCCCAGCATTTT. Translating it yields CASSLFTGVSNQPQHF. Variable domain in full (rest from reference TRBV5-6 and TRBJ1-5): DAGVTQSPTHLIKTRGQQVTLRCSPKSGHDTVSWYQQALGQGPQFIFQYYEEEERQRGNFPDRFSGHQFPNYSSELNVNALLLGDSALYLCASSLFTGVSNQPQHFGDGTRLSIL.

The chain employs TRBV5-6 and TRBJ2-7; the D gene is possibly TRBD2 (6 bases). The CDR3 loop spans 15 amino acids. The V end lost 4 bases, the J end lost 1 base, and 15 bases lay between the germline ends. Germline-derived CDR1 and CDR2 are SGHDT and YYEEEE. CDR3: CASSPDWGESYEQYF. The CDR3 DNA reads as TGTGCCAGCAGCCCGGATTGGGGGGAGTCCTACGAGCAGTACTTC. Full variable domain (remainder filled in from reference TRBV5-6 and TRBJ2-7): DAGVTQSPTHLIKTRGQQVTLRCSPKSGHDTVSWYQQALGQGPQFIFQYYEEEERQRGNFPDRFSGHQFPNYSSELNVNALLLGDSALYLCASSPDWGESYEQYFGPGTRLTVT.

This chain joins TRBV18 and TRBJ1-2; 7 nucleotides align to TRBD1. Per the germline V gene, CDR1 is KGHSH and CDR2 is LQKENI. The J segment lost 4 bases and the V segment lost 2 bases, leaving 4 bases of the junction unmatched. The CDR3 contains 14 residues. As DNA, the CDR3 is TGTGCCAGCTCACCATCTTGGGACAGCTATGGCTACACCTTC. Protein: CASSPSWDSYGYTF.

The CDR3 DNA reads as TGTGCCAGCAGTTACTCGAGGAGCTCCTACGAGCAGTACTTC. This gives the protein CASSYSRSSYEQYF. The chain carries TRBV6-2 or TRBV6-3 and TRBJ2-7; D gene ambiguous. The CDR3 has 14 amino acids. Germline V CDR1 and CDR2: MNHEY, SVGEGT. V was cut by 0 bases and J by 0 bases, with 6 bases left in between.

The CDR3 nucleotides read TGTGCCAGCAGCCCTAACCCGGCCCGACAGCTCCACACTGAAGCTTTCTTT. It specifies CASSPNPARQLHTEAFF. This chain links TRBV7-8 with TRBJ1-1, with a possible D match to TRBD1 (5 bases). The CDR3 runs 17 residues. Germline CDR1 is SGHVS and CDR2 is FQNEAQ. The V and J ends lost 5 bases and 3 bases respectively, with 22 bases between them.

The chain recombines TRBV4-1 with TRBJ1-1; D not resolved. The ends were cut back, 2 bases at V and 8 bases at J, with 15 bases in the middle. Germline V gene lookup returns CDR1 MGHRA and CDR2 YSYEKL. There are 14 residues in the CDR3. In nucleotides, the CDR3 is TGCGCCAGCAGCCAACGTGAAGGGCGAAGGGAAGCTTTCTTT. Translating gives CASSQREGRREAFF.

This clone was recorded once. CDR3 coding DNA: TGCAGTGCTAGATTAGGGTATGAGCAGTTCTTC. Translated, it gives CSARLGYEQFF. The chain carries TRBV20-1 and TRBJ2-1; D gene uncertain. Germline V lookup: CDR1 DFQATT, CDR2 SNEGSKA (reference sequence). V dropped 2 bases and J dropped 8 bases, with 7 bases sitting between them. The CDR3 length is 11 residues.

Concerning this clone: Other nucleotide sequences from this sample produce the same CDR3. V is TRBV20-1 and J is TRBJ2-5; D uncertain. The CDR3 runs 11 residues. The V end lost 1 base, the J end lost 4 bases, and 4 bases lay between the germline ends. Germline lookup yields CDR1 DFQATT and CDR2 SNEGSKA (reference sequence). The CDR3 loop reads CSARVGETQYF. CDR3 bases: TGCAGTGCTAGAGTGGGAGAGACCCAGTACTTC.

This clone is a singleton in its sample. In DNA form, the CDR3 reads TGCGCCAGCAGCTTAGACAGGAACACTGAAGCTTTCTTT. Its translation is CASSLDRNTEAFF. The V and J genes are TRBV5-1 and TRBJ1-1; D perhaps matches TRBD1 (5 bases). The germline V gene encodes CDR1 SGHRS and CDR2 YFSETQ. The CDR3 contains 13 residues. The V and J ends lost 2 bases and 1 base respectively, with 6 bases between them.

The CDR3 sequence is CATSDLGGTGDYNEQFF. CDR3 nucleotides: TGTGCCACCAGTGATTTAGGAGGGACAGGGGATTACAATGAGCAGTTCTTC. The chain employs TRBV24-1 and TRBJ2-1; TRBD1 matches at 10 bases. The CDR3 sequence is 17 residues long. V shed 1 base, J shed 4 bases, and the junction held 6 bases outside the gene matches. CDR1 is KGHDR and CDR2 is SFDVKD in the germline V gene.

The V gene is TRBV7-9, the J gene TRBJ2-7; 8 nucleotides align to TRBD1. V was clipped by 1 base and J by 3 bases; unmatched bases: 2. CDR3 length equals 14 residues. Germline V CDR1 and CDR2: SEHNR, FQNEAQ (reference sequence). CDR3 DNA sequence: TGTGCCAGCAGCTTAGACGGGACAGGCTACGAGCAGTACTTC. Protein product: CASSLDGTGYEQYF. Looking up the rest from reference TRBV7-9 and TRBJ2-7 gives the full variable domain: DTGVSQNPRHKITKRGQNVTFRCDPISEHNRLYWYRQTLGQGPEFLTYFQNEAQLEKSRLLSDRFSAERPKGSFSTLEIQRTEQGDSAMYLCASSLDGTGYEQYFGPGTRLTVT.

The V gene is TRBV7-9, the J gene TRBJ1-3; unclear D gene. The CDR3 covers 15 residues. V lost 4 bases and J 4 bases, leaving 14 bases between the germline ends. The germline CDR1 and CDR2 sequences are SEHNR and FQNEAQ (reference sequence). This CDR3 is CASSSLRGSGNTIYF. CDR3 nucleotides: TGTGCCAGCAGCTCGCTCCGGGGATCCGGAAACACCATATATTTT.

V and J are TRBV6-5 and TRBJ1-5; no definite D call. The germline CDR1 and CDR2 sequences are MNHEY and SVGAGI. Deletions cut 9 bases from V and 0 bases from J, with 15 bases between. The CDR3 length is 15 residues. The CDR3 spells CASIGQYISNQPQHF. CDR3 coding DNA: TGTGCCAGTATAGGCCAGTACATTAGCAATCAGCCCCAGCATTTT.

The rearrangement uses TRBV5-6 and TRBJ1-1; no firm D call. CDR3 length equals 14 residues. V was clipped by 3 bases and J by 1 base, with 10 bases between them. Looked up from germline, CDR1 is SGHDT and CDR2 is YYEEEE. The CDR3 reads CASSWPTQNTEAFF. The CDR3 nucleotides read TGTGCCAGCAGCTGGCCGACACAGAACACTGAAGCTTTCTTT.

The chain couples TRBV12-3 or TRBV12-4 to TRBJ2-2; TRBD1 matches at 7 bases. The V segment lost 10 bases and the J segment 5 bases; nucleotides outside the gene matches: 7. There are 13 residues in the CDR3. The CDR3 protein is CATRQGRTGELFF. CDR3 DNA: TGTGCCACCCGACAGGGACGGACCGGGGAGCTGTTTTTT.